Below are 22 T cell receptor beta chains sequenced from a single sample in a study of blood T cells in healthy people across ages. Sample-barcoded 5' priming and a J-beta primer mix drove a second PCR of roughly 6 to 12 cycles. TCRdb passed the 5' RACE reads through MiXCR, listing each CDR3 protein once. The data hold about 930,000 distinct CDR3 sequences, with 29% observed a single time. The same sample was also studied in work on T cells of mothers and their children.

The sample taken for sequencing was blood. Every receptor here comes from a woman in her thirties or forties in good health.

About this clonotype itself: With a much larger clone just one base away, this may be a read error. The conserved final phenylalanine or tryptophan is absent from the CDR3, which likely points to a read error. The chain employs TRBV15 and TRBJ2-5; D not resolved. In germline, CDR1 is LNHNV, CDR2 YYDKDF (reference sequence). This CDR3 comprises 14 residues. V was clipped by 0 bases and J by 7 bases, with 12 bases between them. CDR3 loop: CATSRDDMLRTQYV. The CDR3, as DNA: TGTGCCACCAGCAGAGATGACATGTTGAGGACCCAGTACGTC.

This clonotype was observed a few times. The junction and the germline gene differ at one end; a read error may be behind it. The rearrangement uses TRBV7-2 and TRBJ2-5, with 9 bases identical to TRBD2. Germline loops: CDR1 SGHTA, CDR2 FQGNSA. There are 16 residues in the CDR3. CDR3: CAGSLALAGNQETQYF. CDR3 in DNA: TGTGCCGGCAGCTTAGCGCTAGCGGGAAACCAAGAGACCCAGTACTTC. The variable domain in full, with the rest retrieved from reference TRBV7-2 and TRBJ2-5, is GAGVSQSPSNKVTEKGKDVELRCDPISGHTALYWYRQSLGQGLEFLIYFQGNSAPDKSGLPSDRFSAERTGGSVSTLTIQRTQQEDSAVYLCAGSLALAGNQETQYFGPGTRLLVL.

A word on this clonotype: Sequence at one end of the junction differs from germline and may be a read error. The V call is TRBV6-2 or TRBV6-3, the J call TRBJ2-5, with 8 bases aligning to TRBD2. CDR1 is MNHEY and CDR2 is SVGEGT in the germline V gene. The CDR3 runs 17 residues. CDR3 residues: CAGSYSKTGGPRETQYF. The CDR3 DNA reads as TGTGCCGGCAGTTACTCGAAGACGGGGGGGCCACGGGAGACCCAGTACTTC.

The chain is built from TRBV20-1 and TRBJ2-1; D is tentatively TRBD1 or TRBD2 (5 bases each). The CDR3 length is 14 residues. CDR1 and CDR2 from the germline V gene are DFQATT and SNEGSKA (reference sequence). V was cut by 3 bases and J by 1 base, with 10 bases left in between. CDR3: CSASFGGSYNEQFF. The CDR3 region has the DNA TGCAGTGCTAGTTTTGGGGGATCCTACAATGAGCAGTTCTTC.

V is TRBV20-1 and J is TRBJ2-1; D not resolved. The tail of the sequence fits TRBJ2-7 better, so the J call may be wrong. The CDR3 has 16 residues. From germline, CDR1 is DFQATT and CDR2 SNEGSKA (reference sequence). As DNA, the CDR3 is TGCAGTGCTAGCGGGTTTCAATCGCGATCCTACAATGAGCAGTACTTC. It translates to CSASGFQSRSYNEQYF.

The CDR3 coding sequence is TGCGCCAGCAGGCGGGGGGATGAAGAGACCCAGTACTTC. It specifies CASRRGDEETQYF. The V gene is TRBV5-1, the J gene TRBJ2-5; 8 bases are a match to TRBD2. Germline lookup yields CDR1 SGHRS and CDR2 YFSETQ. CDR3 size: 13 residues. Trimming took 5 bases from V and 3 from J; bases not matched to a gene: 3.

The sample holds a few counts of this clonotype. As DNA, the CDR3 is TGTGCCAGCAGCCAAGAGGATACCCCGGGTCACGAGCGGTACTTC. It encodes CASSQEDTPGHERYF. The chain employs TRBV3-1 and TRBJ2-4; D ambiguous. Germline loops: CDR1 LGHDT, CDR2 YNNKEL (reference sequence). The CDR3 runs 15 residues. V shed 0 bases and J shed 15 bases, with 21 bases lying between them.

At least ten counts were recorded for this clonotype. The V gene is TRBV27, the J gene TRBJ2-7; D may be TRBD2 (5 bases). V dropped 11 bases and J dropped 4 bases, with 6 bases sitting between them. Per germline, CDR1 MNHEY and CDR2 SMNVEV (reference sequence). This CDR3 spans 9 amino acids. The CDR3 here is CASGYEQYF. The CDR3 region has the DNA TGTGCCTCGGGGTACGAGCAGTACTTC.

This clonotype was recorded at least ten times. CDR3 in amino acids: CASSSDRVGTQYF. As DNA, the CDR3 is TGTGCCAGCAGTTCGGACAGGGTAGGGACCCAGTACTTC. The rearrangement uses TRBV12-3 or TRBV12-4 and TRBJ2-5, with 8 bases identical to TRBD1. CDR3 size: 13 residues. The ends lost 4 bases at V and 7 bases at J; junction bases unmatched: 5.

This clonotype was found many times. J is TRBJ2-1 and V is TRBV29-1; 8 nucleotides line up with TRBD1. J lost 5 bases, V lost 2 bases, and 2 bases had no gene match. The CDR3 consists of 13 residues. The germline gives CDR1 SQVTM, CDR2 ANQGSEA. The CDR3 loop is CSVEPGQDNEQFF. The CDR3 DNA sequence: TGCAGCGTTGAACCGGGACAGGACAATGAGCAGTTCTTC.

About this clonotype itself: A clone one base away is much larger, so this may be a read error. The chain joins TRBV2 to TRBJ2-5; D gene unclear. The CDR3 runs 13 residues. Between the trimmed V and J ends, which lost 11 bases and 0 bases, there was a span of 13 bases. Germline CDR1 reads SNHLY; CDR2 reads FYNNEI. CDR3 loop: CAGKDTYQETQYF. The CDR3 bases are TGTGCCGGCAAAGACACGTACCAAGAGACCCAGTACTTC.

This clonotype was detected only a few times. The rearrangement uses TRBV3-1 and TRBJ1-6, with unresolved D. CDR3 length equals 17 residues. The germline gives CDR1 LGHDT, CDR2 YNNKEL (reference sequence). V was shortened by 0 bases and J by 7 bases, with 16 bases between the two germline ends. The CDR3 protein is CASSQDYPGLANSPLHF. The CDR3 nucleotides read TGTGCCAGCAGCCAAGATTATCCGGGGTTGGCGAATTCACCCCTCCACTTT.

The chain recombines TRBV20-1 with TRBJ1-5, with 7 bases that match TRBD1. Germline CDR1 is DFQATT and CDR2 is SNEGSKA (reference sequence). CDR3 size: 14 residues. The V segment lost 3 bases and the J segment 3 bases; nucleotides outside the gene matches: 5. CDR3 bases: TGCAGTGCTAGGACGACAGGGTACAATCAGCCCCAGCATTTT. Its translation: CSARTTGYNQPQHF.

A single count supports this clonotype. V and J are TRBV20-1 and TRBJ2-3, with D possibly called TRBD1 or TRBD2 (6 bases each). CDR3 length: 17 amino acids. The germline V and J ends were trimmed by 3 bases and 6 bases, with 25 bases remaining between them. Germline CDR1 reads DFQATT; CDR2 reads SNEGSKA (reference sequence). The CDR3 DNA reads as TGCAGTGCTAGCGGTTTAGGGGGGCGAGGATCCATCGATACGCAGTATTTT. Protein sequence: CSASGLGGRGSIDTQYF.

In this sample, this clonotype turned up many times. The chain is built from TRBV12-3 or TRBV12-4 and TRBJ1-1; the D is unclear. V lost 2 bases and J lost 3, with 4 bases in between. CDR3 size: 12 residues. The CDR3 DNA reads as TGTGCCAGCAGTTTATTTTACACTGAAGCTTTCTTT. As protein: CASSLFYTEAFF.

The rearrangement joins TRBV6-4 to TRBJ2-3; D is possibly TRBD1 (6 bases). Germline CDR1 reads MRHNA; CDR2 reads SNTAGT. Trimming removed 2 bases from V and 4 bases from J, with 13 bases in between. This CDR3 is built from 15 residues. CDR3 sequence reads: CASSDAAAGADTQYF. CDR3 DNA sequence: TGTGCCAGCAGTGACGCGGCGGCAGGGGCAGATACGCAGTATTTT.

Turning to this clonotype: Given a much more abundant clone one base away, this may be a read error. The rearrangement uses TRBV6-6 and TRBJ1-2, with no clear D. Germline assignment: CDR1 MNHNY and CDR2 SVGAGI (reference sequence). This CDR3 region has 13 residues. In nucleotides, the CDR3 is TGTGCCAGCAGCCCTGATAGTCTCTATGGCTGCACCTTC. Translation gives CASSPDSLYGCTF.

The table lists this clonotype with a few counts. J is TRBJ2-2 and V is TRBV20-1; TRBD1 matches at 9 bases. V lost 2 bases and J lost 2; bases outside the gene matches: 6. The CDR3 consists of 16 residues. Germline CDR1 is DFQATT and CDR2 is SNEGSKA (reference sequence). The DNA for the CDR3 is TGCAGTGCTAGAAATCCGGGACAGGGTAACACCGGGGAGCTGTTTTTT. Protein sequence: CSARNPGQGNTGELFF.

This clonotype was counted between two and nine times. Sequence at one end of the junction differs from germline and may be a read error. The rearrangement links TRBV4-2 to TRBJ1-2; 9 bases are shared with TRBD1. CDR1 and CDR2 from the germline V gene are LGHNA and YNFKEQ. This CDR3 contains 17 residues. CDR3 bases: TGTGCCAACAGCCAGGCGGGGACAGGGAACGGGATCTATGGCTACGCCTTC. This gives the protein CANSQAGTGNGIYGYAF.

The J gene is TRBJ2-1, the V gene TRBV10-3; D possibly matches TRBD1 or TRBD2 (7 bases each). This CDR3 contains 16 residues. Trimming removed 0 bases from V and 8 bases from J, with 17 bases in between. Germline V gene sequence: CDR1 ENHRY, CDR2 SYGVKD. CDR3 coding DNA: TGTGCCATCAGTGAGTCAGCGGGACAGTATGACCATGAGCAGTTCTTC. Protein product: CAISESAGQYDHEQFF.

V is TRBV29-1 and J is TRBJ1-5; D is undetermined. V gave up 5 bases and J gave up 0 bases, with 8 bases separating them. Per the germline V gene, CDR1 is SQVTM and CDR2 is ANQGSEA. The length of the CDR3 is 13 residues. CDR3 in DNA: TGCAGCGTTAAGCATCATAGCAATCAGCCCCAGCATTTT. It translates to CSVKHHSNQPQHF.

There are many counts of this clonotype. This chain connects TRBV4-1 to TRBJ2-3, with 9 bases that match TRBD1. The CDR3 runs to 16 residues. Germline CDR1 MGHRA, CDR2 YSYEKL. With V trimmed by 2 bases and J by 0 bases, 3 bases remained unmatched. For the CDR3, the DNA is TGCGCCAGCAGCCAATTTGACAGGGGGAGCACAGATACGCAGTATTTT. It specifies CASSQFDRGSTDTQYF.